One T cell receptor beta chain is described in this entry. Antigen unknown. Unstimulated naive, memory, effector memory and TEMRA subsets from a few donor pairs underwent sequencing. This table comes from immunoSEQ multiplex PCR, and its TCRdb copy is limited to in-frame clones, with some not included. The sample lists 94,000 or so clones, 96% occurring once. The data belong to a study of siplizumab effects on memory and regulatory T cells. General study points: Relative to controls at roughly 26%, mappable alloreactive CD4+ clones exhibited a mean Treg-derived proportion of less than 70% with siplizumab.

The sequencing input was naive CD4+ T cells sorted from blood. This clonotype was sampled from a human donor in good health.

The chain's CDR3 is CASSIELKYSQAFF. The CDR3 coding sequence is TGTGCCAGTAGTATAGAATTGAAGTACTCTCAGGCTTTCTTT. The gene calls are TRBV19 and TRBJ1-1; D is unclear. The germline CDR1 and CDR2 sequences are LNHDA and SQIVND (reference sequence). Trimming pared 0 bases from V and 11 bases from J, leaving 16 bases between. The CDR3 length is 14 residues.